One and the same sample provided the 3 T cell receptor beta chains below, sequenced in a study of immune heterogeneity within non-small cell lung tumors. With 550 to 700 ng used per sample, the template was genomic DNA from bulk tumor. From each primary tumor, several far-apart biopsies were obtained during surgery. Those enrolled were patients newly diagnosed with untreated non-small cell lung cancer and undergoing curative surgery. Multiplex PCR amplified the TCR beta CDR3 region. Its first round ran for around 10 cycles with 32 V and 13 J primers. TCRdb reanalysed the multiplex PCR reads using MiXCR and keeps one entry per CDR3 protein. Of approximately 2,500 distinct CDR3 sequences listed, 20% to 25% are singletons. Sequencing was carried out using lung tumor tissue. These receptor sequences come from a man aged 35 to 55 with non-small cell lung cancer.

The chain carries TRBV2 and TRBJ2-4; TRBD1 might be the D (5 bases). Looked up from germline, CDR1 is SNHLY and CDR2 is FYNNEI. This CDR3 has 13 amino acids. With 5 bases removed from V and 10 bases from J, the gap between germline ends came to 15 bases. CDR3 nucleotide sequence: TGTGCCAGCAGTTTTACCAGGGCGTCAATTCAGTACTTC. Translated, it gives CASSFTRASIQYF.

This clonotype is judged medium-sized. The rearrangement joins TRBV6-1 to TRBJ1-1; perhaps TRBD1 as D (6 bases). The CDR3 totals 16 residues. The ends were cut back, 1 base at V and 7 bases at J, with 19 bases in the middle. Germline lookup yields CDR1 MNHNS and CDR2 SASEGT. The CDR3 nucleotides are TGTGCCAGCAGTGAAGTACCGACAGGCGGGGGTGGTGAAGCTTTCTTT. Translated: CASSEVPTGGGGEAFF.

Sample share makes this clonotype medium-sized. This CDR3 reads CASSPRLTGVGNTIYF. CDR3 coding DNA: TGCGCCAGCAGCCCGCGATTGACAGGGGTCGGAAACACCATATATTTT. This chain links TRBV5-1 with TRBJ1-3; 8 bases align to TRBD1. J lost 4 bases, V lost 4 bases, and 10 bases had no gene match. The CDR3 is 16 residues long. Germline lookup yields CDR1 SGHRS and CDR2 YFSETQ.